This TCR beta chain appears in the sequencing data of a study of blood T cell repertoires in COVID-19. Data came from immunoSEQ multiplex PCR; TCRdb stores just in-frame clones and leaves some out. Here the sample spans roughly 240,000 clones, roughly 82% being singletons. The study counted Cohort 3 donors as recovered given two negative PCRs, clearance, or symptom resolution. The length of the CDR3 is 13 residues. Germline V lookup: CDR1 SGHRS, CDR2 YFSETQ. The ends lost 0 bases at V and 7 bases at J; junction bases unmatched: 4. This receptor was taken from a woman aged 45 to 65 who had recovered from COVID-19. The source material was PBMCs or T cells enriched from blood (not recorded which). V and J are TRBV5-1 and TRBJ2-7; 7 bases line up with TRBD2. The CDR3 region has the DNA TGCGCCAGCAGCTTGGGCGGGAGAGGAGAGCAGTACTTC. It codes for CASSLGGRGEQYF.